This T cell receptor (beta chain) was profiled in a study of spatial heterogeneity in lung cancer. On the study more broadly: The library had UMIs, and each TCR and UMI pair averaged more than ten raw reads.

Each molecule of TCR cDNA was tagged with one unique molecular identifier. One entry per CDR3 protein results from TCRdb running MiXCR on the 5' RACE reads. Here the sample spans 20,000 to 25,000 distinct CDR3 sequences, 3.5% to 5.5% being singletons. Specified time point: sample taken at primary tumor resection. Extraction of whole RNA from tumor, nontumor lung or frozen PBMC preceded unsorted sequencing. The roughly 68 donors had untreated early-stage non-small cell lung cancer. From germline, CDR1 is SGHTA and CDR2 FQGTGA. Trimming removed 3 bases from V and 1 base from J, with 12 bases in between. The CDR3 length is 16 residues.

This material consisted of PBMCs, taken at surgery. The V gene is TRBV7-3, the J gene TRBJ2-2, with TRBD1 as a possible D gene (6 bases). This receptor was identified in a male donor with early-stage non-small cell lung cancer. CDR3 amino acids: CASSFHGRGNTGELFF. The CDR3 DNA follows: TGTGCCAGCAGCTTCCACGGCAGGGGGAACACCGGGGAGCTGTTTTTT.